A single T cell receptor (beta chain) is shown here with its context. This clonotype showed up just a few times. The target of this receptor is not known. Base qualities were left out, and no much larger clone turns up one base away. According to the study, the label for this sample's treatment or condition signals: live attenuated yellow fever vaccine strain. A standard Ficoll-Paque protocol was used to isolate PBMCs from peripheral blood. Dynabeads CD4 and CD8 positive selection kits were used to isolate CD4 and CD8 T-cell fractions. TriZol was used to extract RNA from bulk PBMCs, CD4 and CD8 fractions, and dextramer-positive and dextramer-negative fractions. These data come from a study of T cells after yellow fever vaccination (dated by TCRdb to between 2018 and 2020). As for the study more broadly: The SMART-Seq v4 Ultra Low Input RNA kit was used to prepare libraries from fractions with low cell numbers. Bulk TCR alpha and beta repertoires were sequenced longitudinally to track T-cell clones before and after primary and booster YFV17D yellow fever vaccination. The cohort comprised two healthy male donors, one aged 18 to 30 and one aged 30 to 39 years. Blood samples were taken at several timepoints before and after primary and secondary immunization, and bulk PBMC replicates and cell subsets were isolated. Broad study findings and their caveats: Compared with the primary T-cell response, the secondary T-cell response was weaker but faster, peaking on day 5 rather than day 15. A small share of clonotypes was detected in both CD4 and CD8 compartments, with the overlap likely arising from convergent recombination. Computational filtering was needed because FACS-sorted repertoires could contain abundant contaminating clonotypes from the bulk population. Most clones expanded after primary vaccination (around 96% of CD4 and 70% to 90% of CD8) were re-detected after the booster, suggesting that broad memory maintenance occurred. Only two donors were included in the study, so the extent to which the findings can be generalized is limited.

From the cysteine up to the phenylalanine, the CDR3 has a length of 12 residues. CDR3 DNA is the only sequence kept; it has 36 bases, read in frame from the first base. The junction shows trimming of 1 base on V and 7 bases on J, plus 7 bases between the germline ends. Taken from the germline V gene, the CDR1 and CDR2 loops are MGHDK and SYGVNS. The instrument given in TCRdb is Illumina NovaSeq 6000. TCR cDNA was synthesized by 5'RACE template switching, which introduced a universal primer site and unique molecular identifiers. cDNA synthesis was primed from both the TCR alpha and TCR beta constant segments. Two PCR steps were used to amplify libraries, with sample barcodes and sequencing adapters being added in the second step. Libraries were sequenced on Illumina HiSeq 2500 (2x100 bp) or NovaSeq (2x150 bp). The original methods were these. Demultiplexing of reads and collapsing into UMI consensus sequences were performed with MIGEC, and V(D)J alignment was carried out with MiXCR. Vaccine-responding clonotypes were identified with edgeR using replicate PBMC samples, with FDR below 0.01 and a log2 fold change above 5 up to day 15 being required. Each bulk clonotype received a CD4 or CD8 identity based on whether the sequenced CD4 or CD8 repertoire contained that clonotype at higher abundance. The public sequencing data were trimmed at Q25 with fastp and processed into clonotypes with MiXCR by TCRdb, which kept only in-frame beta chains. Rows matching on CDR3 protein sequence are summarized as one entry with the most common DNA and genes. For this entry, the V and J calls and clone size follow TCRdb and not the study's own pipeline. Within this sample are 150,000 to 200,000 distinct CDR3 sequences, with around 9.3% of them counted one time only. Approximately 35% of the sample goes to the ten largest clones.

The origin of this receptor is a man younger than 35 who received the YFV17D yellow fever vaccine. Material: CD8+ T cells sorted from PBMCs, obtained 45 days after the yellow fever booster vaccination. The sequence links TRBV25-1 to TRBJ1-2, with the D gene not clear enough to name. The CDR3 amino acid sequence is: CASSEWEAGYTF. The nucleotides are TGTGCCAGCAGTGAATGGGAGGCTGGCTACACCTTC.